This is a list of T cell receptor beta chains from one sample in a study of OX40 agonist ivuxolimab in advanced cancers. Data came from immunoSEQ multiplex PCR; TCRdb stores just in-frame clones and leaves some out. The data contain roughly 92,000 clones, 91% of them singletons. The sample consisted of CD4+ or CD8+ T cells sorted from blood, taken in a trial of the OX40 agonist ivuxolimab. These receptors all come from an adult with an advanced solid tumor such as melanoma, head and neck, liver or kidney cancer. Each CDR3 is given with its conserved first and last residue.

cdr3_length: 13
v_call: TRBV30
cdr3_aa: CAWTGSFTGELFF

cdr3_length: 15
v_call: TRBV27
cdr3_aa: CASSPNRGEDYGYTF

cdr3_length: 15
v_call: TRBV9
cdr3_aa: CASSVGRGLQKGYTF

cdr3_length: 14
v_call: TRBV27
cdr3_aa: CASSLWGPNTEAFF

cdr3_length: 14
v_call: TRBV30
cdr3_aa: CAWDPVQGGNEQYF

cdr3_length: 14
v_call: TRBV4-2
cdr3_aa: CASSQGETGGKLFF

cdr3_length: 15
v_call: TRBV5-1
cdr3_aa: CASSENPDSQETQYF

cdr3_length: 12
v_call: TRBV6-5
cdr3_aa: CASSSVGYEQYF

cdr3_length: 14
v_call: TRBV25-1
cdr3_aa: CASSEGSGANVLTF

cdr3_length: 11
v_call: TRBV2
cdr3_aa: CASSLRSEAFF

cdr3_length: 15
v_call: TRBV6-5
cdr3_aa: CASSYGQGGAYGYTF

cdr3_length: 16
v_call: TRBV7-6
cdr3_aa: CASSLLTGSLNTEAFF

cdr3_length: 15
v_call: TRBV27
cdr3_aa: CASSSGRKAFYEQYF

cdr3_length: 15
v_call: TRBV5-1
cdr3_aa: CASSLATGGYNEQFF

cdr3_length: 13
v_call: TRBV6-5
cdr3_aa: CASSYSSTGTAFF

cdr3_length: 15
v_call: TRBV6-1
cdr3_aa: CASSEEPGQAYEQYF

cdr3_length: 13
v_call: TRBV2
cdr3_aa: CASSGGVADTQYF

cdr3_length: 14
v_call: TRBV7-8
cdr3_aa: CASSVGLVGGEQYF

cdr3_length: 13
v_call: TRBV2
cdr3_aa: CASSEEVRLIGGF

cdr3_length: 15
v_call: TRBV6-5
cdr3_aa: CASSYSVRGNEKLFF

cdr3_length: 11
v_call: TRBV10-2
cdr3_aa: CASSEGSPLHF

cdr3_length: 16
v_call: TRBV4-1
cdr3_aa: CASSPVTLGAKNIQYF

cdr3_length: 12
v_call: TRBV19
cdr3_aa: CASLTGLYGYTF

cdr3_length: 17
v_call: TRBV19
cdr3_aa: CASSNESGTHSNQPQHF

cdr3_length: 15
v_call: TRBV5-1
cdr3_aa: CASSLGGGPDYEQYF

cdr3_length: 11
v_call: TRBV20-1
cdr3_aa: CSARAGVIHYF

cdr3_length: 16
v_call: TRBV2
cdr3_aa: CASSEWGGGSSYEQYF

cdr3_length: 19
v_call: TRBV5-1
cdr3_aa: CASSLEHQLAGGPAGELFF

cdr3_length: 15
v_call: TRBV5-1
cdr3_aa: CASSSTGGWNTEAFF

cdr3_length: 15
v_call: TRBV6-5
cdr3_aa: CASSYGGQFTDTQYF

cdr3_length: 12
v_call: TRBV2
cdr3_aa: CASGENTGELFF

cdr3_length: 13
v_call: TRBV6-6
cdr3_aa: CASSYDLQETQYF

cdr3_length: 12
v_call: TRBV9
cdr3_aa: CASSVRSGELFF

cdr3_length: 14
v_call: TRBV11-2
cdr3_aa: CASSFGLGSYEQYF

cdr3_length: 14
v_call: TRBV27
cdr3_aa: CASSFVSTNNEQFF

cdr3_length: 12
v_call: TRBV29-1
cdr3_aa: CSVPRGSGELFF

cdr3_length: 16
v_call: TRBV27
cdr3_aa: CASSLFSGQSNNEQFF

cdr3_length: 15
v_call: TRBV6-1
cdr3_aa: CASNPGPDRAKPQHF

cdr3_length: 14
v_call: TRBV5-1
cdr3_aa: CASSLEANQETQYF

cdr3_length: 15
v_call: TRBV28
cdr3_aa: CASSPGTGSGHEQYF

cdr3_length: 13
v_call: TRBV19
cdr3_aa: CASSIGSGIEQYF

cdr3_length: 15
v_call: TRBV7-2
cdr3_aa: CASSFLGVGNQPQHF

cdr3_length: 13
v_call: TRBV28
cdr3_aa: CASSLGGGTEAFF

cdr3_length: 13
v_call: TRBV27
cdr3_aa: CASRAGGWDTQYF

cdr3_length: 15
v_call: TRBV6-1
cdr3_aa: CASSEGLAGVYEQYF

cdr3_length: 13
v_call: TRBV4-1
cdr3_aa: CASSQDYNSPLHF

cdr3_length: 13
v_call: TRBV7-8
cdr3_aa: CASSHKSSYEQYF

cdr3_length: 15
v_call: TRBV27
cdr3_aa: CASSLWGAEGETQYF

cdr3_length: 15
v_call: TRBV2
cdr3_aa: CASSGATGVGYGYTF

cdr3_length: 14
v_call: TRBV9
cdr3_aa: CASSVAQLGETQYF

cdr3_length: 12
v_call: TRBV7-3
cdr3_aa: CASSLNRGELFF

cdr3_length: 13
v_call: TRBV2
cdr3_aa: CATPDRSNTEAFF

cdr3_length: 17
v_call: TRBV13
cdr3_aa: CASSLRLGTGVPYEQYF

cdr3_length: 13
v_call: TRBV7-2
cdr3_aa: CASSWTGSETQYF